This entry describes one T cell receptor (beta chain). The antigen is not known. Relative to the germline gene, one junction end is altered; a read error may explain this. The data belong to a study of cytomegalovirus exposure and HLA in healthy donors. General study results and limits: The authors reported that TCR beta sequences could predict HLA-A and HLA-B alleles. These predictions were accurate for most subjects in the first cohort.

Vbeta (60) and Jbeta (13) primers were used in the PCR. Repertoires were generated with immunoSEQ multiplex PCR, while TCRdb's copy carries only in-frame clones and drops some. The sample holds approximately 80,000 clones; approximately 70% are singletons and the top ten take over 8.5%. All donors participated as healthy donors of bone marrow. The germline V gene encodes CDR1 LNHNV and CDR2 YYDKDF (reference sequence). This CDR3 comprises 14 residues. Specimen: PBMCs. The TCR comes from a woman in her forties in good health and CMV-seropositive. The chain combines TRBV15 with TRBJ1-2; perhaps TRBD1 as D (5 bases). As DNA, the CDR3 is TGTGCCACCAGCAGAGATGTGGGGGGTAGTGGCTACCCCTTC. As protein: CATSRDVGGSGYPF.